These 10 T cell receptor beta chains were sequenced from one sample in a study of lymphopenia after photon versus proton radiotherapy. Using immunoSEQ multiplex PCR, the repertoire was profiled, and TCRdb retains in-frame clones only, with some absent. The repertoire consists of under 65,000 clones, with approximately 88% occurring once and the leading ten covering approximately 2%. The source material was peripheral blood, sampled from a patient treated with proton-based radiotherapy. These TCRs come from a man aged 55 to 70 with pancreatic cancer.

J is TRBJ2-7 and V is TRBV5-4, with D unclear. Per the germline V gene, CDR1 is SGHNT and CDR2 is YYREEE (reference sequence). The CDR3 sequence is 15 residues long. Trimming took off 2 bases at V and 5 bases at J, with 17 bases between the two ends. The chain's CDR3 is CASSFELSPDDEQYF. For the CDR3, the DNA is TGTGCCAGCAGCTTTGAGCTCTCTCCGGACGACGAGCAGTACTTC. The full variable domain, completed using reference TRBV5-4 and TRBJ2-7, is ETGVTQSPTHLIKTRGQQVTLRCSSQSGHNTVSWYQQALGQGPQFIFQYYREEENGRGNFPPRFSGLQFPNYSSELNVNALELDDSALYLCASSFELSPDDEQYFGPGTRLTVT.

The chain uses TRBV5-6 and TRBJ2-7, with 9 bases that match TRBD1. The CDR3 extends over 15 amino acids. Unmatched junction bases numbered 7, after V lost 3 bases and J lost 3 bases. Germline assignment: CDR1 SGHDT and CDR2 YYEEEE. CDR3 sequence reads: CASSWTGVRDYEQYF. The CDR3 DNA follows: TGTGCCAGCAGCTGGACAGGGGTCAGAGACTACGAGCAGTACTTC.

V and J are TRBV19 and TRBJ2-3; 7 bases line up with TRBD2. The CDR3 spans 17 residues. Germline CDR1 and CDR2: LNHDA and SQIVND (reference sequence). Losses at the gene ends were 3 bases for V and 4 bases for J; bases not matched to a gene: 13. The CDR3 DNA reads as TGTGCCAGTAGTATGGGCCGGGTTGGGCGGGAGCCAGATACGCAGTATTTT. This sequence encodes CASSMGRVGREPDTQYF.

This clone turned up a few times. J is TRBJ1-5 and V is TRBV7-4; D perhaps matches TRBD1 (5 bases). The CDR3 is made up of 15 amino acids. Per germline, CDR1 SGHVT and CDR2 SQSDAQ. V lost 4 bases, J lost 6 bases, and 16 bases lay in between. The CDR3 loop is CASSWVRRAAQPQHF. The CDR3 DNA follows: TGTGCCAGCAGCTGGGTACGCAGGGCCGCTCAGCCCCAGCATTTT. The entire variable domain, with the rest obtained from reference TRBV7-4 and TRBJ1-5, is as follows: GAGVSQSPRYKVAKRGRDVALRCDSISGHVTLYWYRQTLGQGSEVLTYSQSDAQRDKSGRPSGRFSAERPERSVSTLKIQRTEQGDSAVYLCASSWVRRAAQPQHFGDGTRLSIL.

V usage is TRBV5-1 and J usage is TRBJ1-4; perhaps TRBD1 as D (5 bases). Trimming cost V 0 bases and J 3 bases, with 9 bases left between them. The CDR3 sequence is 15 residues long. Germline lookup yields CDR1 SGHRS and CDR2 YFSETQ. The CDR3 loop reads CASSLDGRANEKLFF. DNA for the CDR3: TGCGCCAGCAGCTTGGATGGCAGGGCTAATGAAAAACTGTTTTTT.

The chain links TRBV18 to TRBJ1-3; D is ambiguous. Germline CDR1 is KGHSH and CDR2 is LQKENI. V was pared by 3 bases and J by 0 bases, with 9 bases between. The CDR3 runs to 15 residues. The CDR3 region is CASSPDGLSGNTIYF. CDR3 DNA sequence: TGTGCCAGCTCACCGGACGGGCTCTCTGGAAACACCATATATTTT.

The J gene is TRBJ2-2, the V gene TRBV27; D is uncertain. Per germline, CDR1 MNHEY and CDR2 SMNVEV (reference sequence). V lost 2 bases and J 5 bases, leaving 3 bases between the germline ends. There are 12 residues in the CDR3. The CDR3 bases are TGTGCCAGCAGTTTACCGACCGGGGAGCTGTTTTTT. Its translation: CASSLPTGELFF.

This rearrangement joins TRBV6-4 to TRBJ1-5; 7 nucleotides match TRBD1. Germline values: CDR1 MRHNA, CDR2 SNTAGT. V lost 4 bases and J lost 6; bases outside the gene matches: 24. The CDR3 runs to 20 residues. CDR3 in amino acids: CASSVDDRERALEWGQPQHF. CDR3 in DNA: TGTGCCAGCAGTGTCGACGACAGGGAAAGGGCTCTGGAATGGGGTCAGCCCCAGCATTTT.

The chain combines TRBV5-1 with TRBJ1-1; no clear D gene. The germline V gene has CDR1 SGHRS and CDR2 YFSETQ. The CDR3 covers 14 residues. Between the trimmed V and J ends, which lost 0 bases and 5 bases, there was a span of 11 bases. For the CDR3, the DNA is TGCGCCAGCAGCTTGGTAGGGTCCGGAACTGAAGCTTTCTTT. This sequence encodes CASSLVGSGTEAFF.

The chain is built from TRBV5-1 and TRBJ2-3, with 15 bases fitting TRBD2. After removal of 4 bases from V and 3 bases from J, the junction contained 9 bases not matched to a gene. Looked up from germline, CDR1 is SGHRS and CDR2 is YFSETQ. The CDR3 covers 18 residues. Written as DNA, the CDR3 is TGCGCCAGCAGCCCAGGACTAGCGGGAGGGAAATATACAGATACGCAGTATTTT. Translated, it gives CASSPGLAGGKYTDTQYF.